This T cell receptor (beta chain) was observed in a study of OX40 agonist ivuxolimab in advanced cancers. The study's findings and limits: On average, CD8+ T cells had more expanded clones than CD4+. Expansion of clones was among the lowest in partial responders at 0.1-3.0 mg/kg. CD4+ and CD8+ blood T cells expanded clonally by week 6 at 0.1 to 3.0 mg/kg.

Of note for this clone: Its antigen is currently unknown.

Patients were ruled out by autoimmune disease history or systemic immunosuppression. The repertoire was sequenced with immunoSEQ multiplex PCR; TCRdb's copy has only in-frame clones and lacks some. Altogether about 20,000 clones are present, roughly 83% being singletons, with the ten largest covering 45% to 55%. V was pared by 1 base and J by 5 bases, with 12 bases between. This CDR3 contains 14 residues. The germline CDR1 and CDR2 sequences are MNHNS and SASEGT. The source is an adult with an advanced solid tumor such as melanoma, head and neck, liver or kidney cancer. The specimen comprised CD4+ or CD8+ T cells sorted from blood, sampled in a trial of the OX40 agonist ivuxolimab. V is TRBV6-1 and J is TRBJ2-7; perhaps TRBD1 as D (6 bases). The CDR3 loop reads CASSEGWGLNEQYF. CDR3 nucleotides: TGTGCCAGCAGTGAAGGGTGGGGGCTCAACGAGCAGTACTTC.